Sequencing of this T cell receptor beta chain was carried out in a study of blood T cell repertoires in COVID-19. Sequencing was performed with immunoSEQ multiplex PCR; in TCRdb, only in-frame clones are kept and a portion is missing. The repertoire holds 150,000 or so clones, with approximately 83% as singletons. Germline lookup yields CDR1 DFQATT and CDR2 SNEGSKA (reference sequence). CDR3 length: 10 residues. V was cut by 7 bases and J by 3 bases, with 7 bases left in between. This receptor was obtained from a man aged 70 or older who had been exposed to COVID-19. The sample taken for sequencing was PBMCs or T cells enriched from blood (not recorded which). The chain recombines TRBV20-1 with TRBJ2-7; no clear D gene. DNA for the CDR3: TGCAGTGGCCTATTCTACGAGCAGTACTTC. It codes for CSGLFYEQYF.